This TCR beta chain was recovered during a study of T cells in Graves' hyperthyroidism and ophthalmopathy. Notes on the study in general: Stable hyperthyroidism was told apart from ophthalmopathy by a model built on 13 V-J features.

Looked up from germline, CDR1 is MDHEN and CDR2 is SYDVKM. V was clipped by 5 bases and J by 3 bases, with 14 bases between them. CDR3 length: 14 residues. The PBMCs were taken from around 9 ml of fresh peripheral blood. Template material for amplifying TCR beta CDR3 regions consisted of RNA transcripts. HTBI primers were employed in a first-round RT-PCR of the TCR CDR3. Each CDR3 protein is one row after TCRdb ran MiXCR on the multiplex PCR reads. The sample has about 350,000 distinct CDR3 sequences, around 13% seen once. This clonotype has a handful of counts. Its target is not known. The clonotype comes from a woman aged 25 to 45 with Graves' hyperthyroidism. Sequencing used blood. This chain links TRBV28 with TRBJ2-7; the D gene is possibly TRBD2 (7 bases). CDR3 DNA: TGTGCCAGCAGTGGTTGGGGGGGCTTCTACGAGCAGTACTTC. Encoded protein: CASSGWGGFYEQYF.